This T cell receptor beta chain emerged from a study of radiotherapy plus CTLA-4 blockade in lung cancer (dated by TCRdb to 2016 to 2018). Turning to the overall study: Objective responses were observed in 18% of enrolled patients, and disease control was achieved in 25% to 35%.

The method behind the library was the immunoSEQ multiplex PCR assay. In its TCRdb copy, this immuneACCESS table keeps in-frame sequences only and misses some clones. Where compared with another copy, unresolved V genes explain less than half of these, and the others have no known cause. The sample includes 65,000 to 70,000 clones, with roughly 78% observed a single time. The biggest ten clones account for roughly a tenth of the sample. In this study, focal radiation therapy paired with CTLA-4 blockade (ipilimumab) was tested in patients who had chemo-refractory metastatic non-small-cell lung cancer. The germline V gene encodes CDR1 LNHDA and CDR2 SQIVND (reference sequence). The cysteine opens and the phenylalanine closes a CDR3 of 13 amino acids. Of the read, only the CDR3 DNA is kept; its 39 bases are in frame from base 1. Here V drops 5 bases and J drops 4 bases, and the junction holds 3 bases not matched to any gene.

What the research found in general, with its limitations: The strongest predictors of response, as reported, were early dynamic changes in blood T cell clones along with a rise in serum interferon-beta after radiation. TCR clones derived from tumors expanded in peripheral blood after treatment with radiotherapy and ipilimumab.

Remarks on this clone: Its antigen remains unidentified. Qualities for individual bases were not recorded, and no much larger clone is one base off.

This sequence originates from a human donor with non-small cell lung cancer who had a complete response to radiotherapy plus ipilimumab. Here the chain combines TRBV19 and TRBJ1-2; 8 bases in the junction line up with TRBD1. The sequences come from peripheral blood, collected from a patient treated with radiotherapy plus ipilimumab. The DNA is as follows: TGTGCCAGTAGTGACAGGGGATTCTATGGCTACACCTTC. It encodes CASSDRGFYGYTF.